This T cell receptor (beta chain) was identified in a study of PD-1 blockade in mismatch repair-deficient tumors listed by TCRdb under 2017. With respect to the entire study: Between late 2013 and late 2016, the trial enrolled about 78 consecutive patients with around 11 types of mismatch repair-deficient cancer, all of whom had received prior treatment and were progressing. Tumor-associated T cell clones were tracked in the peripheral blood of patients responding to PD-1 blockade by deep sequencing of TCR CDR3 regions.

The time point label of this sample denotes: identical approximately eleven-day culture without peptide (control). Mismatch repair deficiency was established in every enrolled patient by polymerase chain reaction or immunohistochemistry. TCR sequencing was carried out for a few patients who responded to pembrolizumab therapy. About 7 ELISpot-reactive candidate neoantigen peptides were each used in an approximately 10-day in vitro stimulation before TCR sequencing. A control culture with no peptide was handled in the same way and served as the baseline for calculating clone fold changes. The phase II trial prospectively tested pembrolizumab PD-1 blockade in advanced mismatch repair-deficient cancers regardless of tissue of origin. Broader findings and caveats from the paper: Three of seven peptides elicited clonal expansion, yielding more than 110 unique blood TCRs, roughly 7 also found in tumor; all positive peptides derived from frameshift mutations. After pembrolizumab, tumor-resident clones, which were often undetectable in blood before treatment, expanded rapidly and then contracted, generally ahead of radiologic responses.

Turning to this clone: The specificity of this receptor is unknown. Base quality data are lacking; no much larger clone is found one base away.

Between the V and J ends, shortened by 4 bases and 5 bases respectively, the junction contains 5 bases. From a lookup of the germline V gene (reference sequence), CDR1 and CDR2 are PRHDT and FYEKMQ. There are 11 amino acids in the CDR3, from cysteine to phenylalanine inclusive. The only DNA kept is the CDR3, 33 bases in frame from the first base. Libraries were built with the immunoSEQ multiplex PCR assay. The authors processed their data as follows. A clone was classified as neoantigen-specific if the clone expanded significantly in response to the relevant peptide and did not expand significantly in response to any other peptide tested. Entries here come from immuneACCESS through TCRdb and include only in-frame sequences with V and J called. Some clones fail to appear in such tables; in the studies checked, an unresolved V gene covers under half of the shortfall, and the cause of the remainder is unknown. D and trimming were read from the DNA, whereas the V and J calls and clone size are those reported in that table. For this sample the table gives roughly 14,000 clones, of which under 90% were detected only once. Jointly, the top ten make up about an eighth of the sample.

The sequencing here drew on cells cultured in vitro, taken from a patient treated with pembrolizumab. In this chain, TRBV13 is recombined with TRBJ2-5; no D segment can be confidently identified. The sequence was collected from an adult with mismatch repair-deficient cancer. The CDR3 region has the sequence CASSSTETQYF. The sequenced DNA is TGTGCCAGCAGCTCCACGGAGACCCAGTACTTC.